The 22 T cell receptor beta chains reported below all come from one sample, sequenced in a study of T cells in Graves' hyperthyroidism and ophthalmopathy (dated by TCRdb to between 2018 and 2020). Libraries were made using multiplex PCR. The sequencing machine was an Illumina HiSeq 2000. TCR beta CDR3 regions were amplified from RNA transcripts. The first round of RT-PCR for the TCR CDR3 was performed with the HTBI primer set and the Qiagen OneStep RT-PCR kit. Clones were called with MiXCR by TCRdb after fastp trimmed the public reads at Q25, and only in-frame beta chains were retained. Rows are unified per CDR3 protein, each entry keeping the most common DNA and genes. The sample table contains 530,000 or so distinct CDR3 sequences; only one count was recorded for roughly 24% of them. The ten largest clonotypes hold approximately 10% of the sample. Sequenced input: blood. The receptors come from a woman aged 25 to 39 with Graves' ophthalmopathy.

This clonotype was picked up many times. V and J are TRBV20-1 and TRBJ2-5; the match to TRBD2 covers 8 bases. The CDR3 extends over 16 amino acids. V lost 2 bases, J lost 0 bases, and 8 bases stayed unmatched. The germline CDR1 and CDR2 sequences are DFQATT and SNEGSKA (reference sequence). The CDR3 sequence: CSARNTRGANQETQYF. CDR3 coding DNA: TGCAGTGCTAGAAATACGCGGGGGGCCAACCAAGAGACCCAGTACTTC.

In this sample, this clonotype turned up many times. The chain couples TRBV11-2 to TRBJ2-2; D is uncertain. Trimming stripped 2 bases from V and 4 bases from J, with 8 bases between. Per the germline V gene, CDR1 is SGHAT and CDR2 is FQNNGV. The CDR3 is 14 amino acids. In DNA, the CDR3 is TGTGCCAGCAGCTTAAAACAAATCACCGGGGAGCTGTTTTTT. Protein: CASSLKQITGELFF.

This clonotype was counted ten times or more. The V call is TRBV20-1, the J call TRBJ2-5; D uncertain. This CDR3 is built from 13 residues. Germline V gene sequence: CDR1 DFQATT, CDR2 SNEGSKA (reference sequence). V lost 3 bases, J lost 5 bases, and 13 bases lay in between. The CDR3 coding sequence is TGCAGTGCTAGTATGAAGGTTCCGGAGACCCAGTACTTC. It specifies CSASMKVPETQYF.

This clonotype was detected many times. DNA for the CDR3: TGCAGTGCTAGTAGCAGCGGAACCAACGAGCAGTACTTC. Its translation is CSASSSGTNEQYF. The rearrangement joins TRBV20-1 to TRBJ2-7, with a tentative D call TRBD2 (5 bases). Germline loops: CDR1 DFQATT, CDR2 SNEGSKA (reference sequence). The CDR3 has 13 residues. V was pared by 3 bases and J by 5 bases, with 14 bases between.

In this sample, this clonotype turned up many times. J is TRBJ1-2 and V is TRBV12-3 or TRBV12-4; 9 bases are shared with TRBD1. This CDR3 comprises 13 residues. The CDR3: CVTRDRANYGYTF. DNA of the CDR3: TGTGTCACCCGGGACAGGGCGAACTATGGCTACACCTTC.

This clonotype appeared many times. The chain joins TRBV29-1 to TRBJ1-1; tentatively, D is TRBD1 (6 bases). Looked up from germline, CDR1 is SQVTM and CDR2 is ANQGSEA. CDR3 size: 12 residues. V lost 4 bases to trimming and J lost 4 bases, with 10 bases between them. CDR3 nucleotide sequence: TGCAGCGTTGTTGAGGGGGGCACTGAAGCTTTCTTT. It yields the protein CSVVEGGTEAFF.

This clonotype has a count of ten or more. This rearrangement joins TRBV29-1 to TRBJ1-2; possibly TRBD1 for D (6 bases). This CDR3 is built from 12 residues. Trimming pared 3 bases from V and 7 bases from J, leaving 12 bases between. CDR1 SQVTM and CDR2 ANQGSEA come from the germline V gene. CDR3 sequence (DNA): TGCAGCGTTGACAACAGGGTGGGTGGCTACACCTTC. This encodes CSVDNRVGGYTF.

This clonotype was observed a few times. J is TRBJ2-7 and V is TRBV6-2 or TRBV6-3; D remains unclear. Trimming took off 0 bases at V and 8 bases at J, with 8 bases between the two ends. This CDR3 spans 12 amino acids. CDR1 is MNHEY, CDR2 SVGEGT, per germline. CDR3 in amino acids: CASSYSPLKQYF. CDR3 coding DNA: TGTGCCAGCAGTTACTCCCCCTTAAAGCAGTACTTC.

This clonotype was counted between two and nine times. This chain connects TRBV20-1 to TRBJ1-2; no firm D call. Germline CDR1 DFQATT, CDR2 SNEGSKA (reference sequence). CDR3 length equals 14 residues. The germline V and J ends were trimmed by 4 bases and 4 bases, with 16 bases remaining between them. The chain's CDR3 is CSATPYNLRYGYTF. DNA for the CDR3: TGCAGTGCTACGCCCTACAACTTACGCTATGGCTACACCTTC.

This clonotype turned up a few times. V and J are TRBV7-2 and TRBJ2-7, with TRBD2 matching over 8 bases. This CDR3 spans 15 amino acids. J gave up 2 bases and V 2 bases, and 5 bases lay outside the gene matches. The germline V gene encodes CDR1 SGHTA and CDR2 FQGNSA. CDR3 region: CASSLSLAATYEQYF. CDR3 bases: TGTGCCAGCAGCTTATCACTAGCGGCTACCTACGAGCAGTACTTC. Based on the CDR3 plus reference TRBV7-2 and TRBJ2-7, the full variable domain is GAGVSQSPSNKVTEKGKDVELRCDPISGHTALYWYRQSLGQGLEFLIYFQGNSAPDKSGLPSDRFSAERTGGSVSTLTIQRTQQEDSAVYLCASSLSLAATYEQYFGPGTRLTVT.

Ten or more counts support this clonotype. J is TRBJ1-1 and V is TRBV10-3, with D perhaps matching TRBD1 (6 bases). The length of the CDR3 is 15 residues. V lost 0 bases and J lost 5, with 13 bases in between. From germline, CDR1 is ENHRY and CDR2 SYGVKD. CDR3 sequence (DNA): TGTGCCATCAGTGAGTCGGGCAGGGGAAGGACTGAAGCTTTCTTT. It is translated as CAISESGRGRTEAFF.

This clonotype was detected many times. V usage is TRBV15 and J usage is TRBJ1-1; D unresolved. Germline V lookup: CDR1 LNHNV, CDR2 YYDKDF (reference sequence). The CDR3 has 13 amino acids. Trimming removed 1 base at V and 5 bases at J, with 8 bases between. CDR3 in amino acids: CATSRGFGTEAFF. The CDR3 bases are TGTGCCACCAGCAGAGGGTTCGGGACTGAAGCTTTCTTT.

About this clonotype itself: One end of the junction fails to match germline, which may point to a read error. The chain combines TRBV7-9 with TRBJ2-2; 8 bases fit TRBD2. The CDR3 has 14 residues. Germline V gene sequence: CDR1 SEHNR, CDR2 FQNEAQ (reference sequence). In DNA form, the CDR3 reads TGTGCCAGCAGCTTTCCGGGAGGGACCGGGGAGCTGTTGTTT. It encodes CASSFPGGTGELLF.

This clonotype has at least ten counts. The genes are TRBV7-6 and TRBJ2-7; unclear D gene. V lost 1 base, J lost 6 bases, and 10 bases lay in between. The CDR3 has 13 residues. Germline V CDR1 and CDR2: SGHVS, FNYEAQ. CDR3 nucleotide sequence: TGTGCCAGCAGCTTAGGGTCCGTTCGCGAGCAGTACTTC. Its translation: CASSLGSVREQYF.

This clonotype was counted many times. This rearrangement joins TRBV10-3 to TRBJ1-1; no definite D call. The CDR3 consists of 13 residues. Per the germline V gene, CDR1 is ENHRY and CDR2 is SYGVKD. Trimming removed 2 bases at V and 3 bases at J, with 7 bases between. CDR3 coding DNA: TGTGCCATCAGTGAGAGTAGGGACACTGAAGCTTTCTTT. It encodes CAISESRDTEAFF.

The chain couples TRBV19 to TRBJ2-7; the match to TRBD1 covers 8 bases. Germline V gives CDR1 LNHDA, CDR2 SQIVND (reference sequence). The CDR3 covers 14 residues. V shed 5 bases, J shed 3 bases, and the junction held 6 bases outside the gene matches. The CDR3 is CASSEDREIYEQYF. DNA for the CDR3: TGTGCCAGTAGTGAGGACAGGGAGATCTACGAGCAGTACTTC.

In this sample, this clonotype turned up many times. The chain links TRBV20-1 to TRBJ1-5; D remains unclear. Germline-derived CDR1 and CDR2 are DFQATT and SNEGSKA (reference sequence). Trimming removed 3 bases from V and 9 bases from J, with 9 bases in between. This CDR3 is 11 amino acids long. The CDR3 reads CSASRWRPQHF. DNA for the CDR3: TGCAGTGCTAGTCGGTGGCGGCCCCAGCATTTT.

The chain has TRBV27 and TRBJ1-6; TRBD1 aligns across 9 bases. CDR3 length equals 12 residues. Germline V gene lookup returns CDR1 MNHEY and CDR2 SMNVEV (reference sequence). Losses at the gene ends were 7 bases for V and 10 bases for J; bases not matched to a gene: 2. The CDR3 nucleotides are TGTGCCAGCAAGACAGGGGGATCACCCCTCCACTTT. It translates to CASKTGGSPLHF.

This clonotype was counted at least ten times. The CDR3 reads CSAHPRGENTEAFF. CDR3 nucleotides: TGCAGTGCCCATCCGAGGGGGGAGAACACTGAAGCTTTCTTT. The chain couples TRBV20-1 to TRBJ1-1; D may be TRBD1 (6 bases). This CDR3 has 14 amino acids. V gave up 6 bases and J gave up 1 base, with 15 bases separating them. Germline V gene data show CDR1 as DFQATT and CDR2 as SNEGSKA (reference sequence).

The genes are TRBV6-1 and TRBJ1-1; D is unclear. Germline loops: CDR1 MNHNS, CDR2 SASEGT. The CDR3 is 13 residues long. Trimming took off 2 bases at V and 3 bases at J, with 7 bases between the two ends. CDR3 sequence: CASSEYHDTEAFF. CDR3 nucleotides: TGTGCCAGCAGTGAATATCATGACACTGAAGCTTTCTTT.

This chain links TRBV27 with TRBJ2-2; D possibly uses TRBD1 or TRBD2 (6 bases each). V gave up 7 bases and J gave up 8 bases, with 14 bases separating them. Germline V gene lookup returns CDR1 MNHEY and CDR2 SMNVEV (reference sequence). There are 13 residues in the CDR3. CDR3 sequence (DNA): TGTGCCAGCACGTCGGGGGCAGGTGGGGAGCTGTTTTTT. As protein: CASTSGAGGELFF.

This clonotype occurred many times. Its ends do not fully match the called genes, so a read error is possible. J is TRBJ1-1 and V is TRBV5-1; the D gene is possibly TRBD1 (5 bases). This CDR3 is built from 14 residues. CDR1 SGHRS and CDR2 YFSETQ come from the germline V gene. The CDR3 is CASSLGGVNTEAFF. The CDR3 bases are TGTGCCAGCAGCCTCGGAGGGGTGAACACTGAAGCTTTCTTT.